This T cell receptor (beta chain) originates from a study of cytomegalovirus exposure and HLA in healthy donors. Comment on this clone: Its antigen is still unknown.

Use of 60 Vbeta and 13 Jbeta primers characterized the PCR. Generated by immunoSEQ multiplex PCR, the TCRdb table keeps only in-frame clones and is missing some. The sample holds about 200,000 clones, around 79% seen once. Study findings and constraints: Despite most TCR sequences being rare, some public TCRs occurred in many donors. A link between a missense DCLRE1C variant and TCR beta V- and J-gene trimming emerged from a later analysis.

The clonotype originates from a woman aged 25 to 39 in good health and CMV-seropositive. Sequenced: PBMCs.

For the CDR3, the DNA is TGTGCCAGCAGTTACGGGACAGGGGATGGTTCCGGGGAGCTGTTTTTT. Translation: CASSYGTGDGSGELFF. The V call is TRBV6-5, the J call TRBJ2-2, with 10 bases matching TRBD1. With V trimmed by 2 bases and J by 6 bases, 6 bases remained unmatched. The CDR3 spans 16 residues. Germline CDR1 and CDR2: MNHEY and SVGAGI.